The 22 T cell receptor beta chains below were found in one sample sequenced in a study of T cell responses to AZD1222 COVID-19 vaccine. Profiled with immunoSEQ multiplex PCR; TCRdb holds only in-frame clones, not every one. The top ten hold roughly 8% of the sample, which has roughly 110,000 clones, roughly 88% seen once. The sequencing used peripheral blood, collected 28 days after the second AZD1222 dose. These receptors came from an adult who received the AZD1222 COVID-19 vaccine.

This chain connects TRBV7-9 to TRBJ2-2; D uncertain. The length of the CDR3 is 13 residues. The V gene lost 3 bases and the J gene lost 5 bases, with 7 bases spanning the gap. CDR1 is SEHNR and CDR2 is FQNEAQ in the germline V gene (reference sequence). The CDR3 loop reads CASSFEDTGELFF. DNA for the CDR3: TGTGCCAGCAGCTTTGAGGATACCGGGGAGCTGTTTTTT.

The chain joins TRBV4-1 to TRBJ2-1, with 11 bases identical to TRBD1. From germline, CDR1 is MGHRA and CDR2 YSYEKL. V trimming: 8 bases; J trimming: 7 bases; junction bases outside the gene matches: 7. This CDR3 region has 14 residues. The CDR3 sequence: CASRTGQGGNEQFF. The CDR3 DNA sequence: TGCGCCAGCCGAACGGGACAGGGGGGGAATGAGCAGTTCTTC.

The chain recombines TRBV6-6 with TRBJ2-7; the D gene is possibly TRBD1 (6 bases). The CDR3 loop spans 12 amino acids. Germline-derived CDR1 and CDR2 are MNHNY and SVGAGI (reference sequence). V was trimmed by 6 bases and J by 6 bases, leaving 12 bases between them. DNA of the CDR3: TGTGCCAGCAGCAGGGGCAGGGGCGAGCAGTACTTC. Translating it yields CASSRGRGEQYF.

The gene calls are TRBV11-2 and TRBJ2-5; TRBD2 aligns across 9 bases. Germline V gene data show CDR1 as SGHAT and CDR2 as FQNNGV. There are 16 residues in the CDR3. J was trimmed by 3 bases and V by 1 base; bases with no gene match: 6. CDR3 in DNA: TGTGCCAGCAGCTTAGGAGCGGGACTAGCAAAAGAGACCCAGTACTTC. This codes for CASSLGAGLAKETQYF.

CDR3 sequence: CSVEEVGLGWQYF. DNA for the CDR3: TGCAGCGTTGAAGAGGTCGGCCTAGGTTGGCAGTATTTT. The genes are TRBV29-1 and TRBJ2-3, with D unresolved. The CDR3 covers 13 residues. Germline CDR1 reads SQVTM; CDR2 reads ANQGSEA. V dropped 0 bases and J dropped 11 bases, with 15 bases sitting between them.

The CDR3 loop is CASSPKTGIKHQPQHF. The CDR3 nucleotides read TGTGCCAGCAGTCCCAAGACAGGGATTAAGCATCAGCCCCAGCATTTT. V usage is TRBV27 and J usage is TRBJ1-5; 7 bases fit TRBD1. CDR3 length equals 16 residues. J lost 5 bases, V lost 5 bases, and 12 bases had no gene match. Germline V gene sequence: CDR1 MNHEY, CDR2 SMNVEV (reference sequence).

J is TRBJ2-1 and V is TRBV7-6, with D tentatively TRBD2 (5 bases). The CDR3 has 17 amino acids. The V gene's germline CDR1 is SGHVS and CDR2 FNYEAQ. Trimming cost V 5 bases and J 4 bases, with 21 bases left between them. CDR3 amino acids: CASSRDARAGRYNEQFF. The DNA for the CDR3 is TGTGCCAGCAGCCGTGATGCTCGGGCGGGCCGGTACAATGAGCAGTTCTTC.

The chain joins TRBV9 to TRBJ2-7; 10 nucleotides match TRBD2. Trimming removed 4 bases from V and 5 bases from J; junction bases left unmatched: 6. CDR1 and CDR2 (germline): SGDLS, YYNGEE. The CDR3 runs 14 residues. The CDR3 region is CASSPSGGANEQYF. CDR3 DNA: TGTGCCAGCAGCCCGAGCGGGGGGGCCAACGAGCAGTACTTC.

The CDR3 nucleotides read TGTGCCAGCAGCGAACCCCGGGACAGCGCCCTCGGTGGGGACACTGAAGCTTTCTTT. It yields the protein CASSEPRDSALGGDTEAFF. The chain has TRBV7-9 and TRBJ1-1, with 7 bases that match TRBD1. The CDR3 loop spans 19 amino acids. Germline-derived CDR1 and CDR2 are SEHNR and FQNEAQ (reference sequence). V gave up 5 bases and J gave up 3 bases; unmatched junction bases: 21.

The chain employs TRBV7-6 and TRBJ2-3; D possibly uses TRBD1 or TRBD2 (6 bases each). The V gene's germline CDR1 is SGHVS and CDR2 FNYEAQ. V dropped 2 bases and J dropped 5 bases, with 11 bases sitting between them. This CDR3 is 14 amino acids long. CDR3 sequence (DNA): TGTGCCAGCAGCTTACGGGGGCCGGGAGATACGCAGTATTTT. Encoded protein: CASSLRGPGDTQYF.

CDR3 in amino acids: CASRWTGSYEQYF. The CDR3 DNA sequence: TGTGCCAGCAGGTGGACAGGCTCCTACGAGCAGTACTTC. The chain employs TRBV2 and TRBJ2-7; the match to TRBD1 covers 7 bases. J lost 0 bases, V lost 6 bases, and 2 bases had no gene match. There are 13 residues in the CDR3. From germline, CDR1 is SNHLY and CDR2 FYNNEI.

The chain links TRBV6-5 to TRBJ1-1; weak D call: TRBD1 (6 bases). V was trimmed by 6 bases and J by 2 bases, leaving 16 bases between them. Germline assignment: CDR1 MNHEY and CDR2 SVGAGI. The CDR3 extends over 15 amino acids. CDR3 DNA sequence: TGTGCCAGCAGCCAAGTGACAGGAGCAAACACTGAAGCTTTCTTT. It codes for CASSQVTGANTEAFF.

This sequence joins TRBV19 and TRBJ1-5, with D tentatively TRBD1 (6 bases). The CDR3 runs 16 residues. The germline gives CDR1 LNHDA, CDR2 SQIVND (reference sequence). V lost 3 bases and J 6 bases, leaving 18 bases between the germline ends. CDR3: CASSILGQRPSQPQHF. CDR3 DNA: TGTGCCAGTAGTATTTTGGGACAAAGGCCCTCTCAGCCCCAGCATTTT.

The chain employs TRBV6-5 and TRBJ1-1; no reliable D call. Germline V lookup: CDR1 MNHEY, CDR2 SVGAGI. The V and J ends lost 0 bases and 3 bases respectively, with 8 bases between them. The CDR3 contains 14 residues. The CDR3 is CASSYSKGDTEAFF. Here the CDR3 DNA reads TGTGCCAGCAGTTACTCGAAAGGAGACACTGAAGCTTTCTTT.

This clone was seen once. The chain recombines TRBV3-1 (or the pseudogene TRBV3-2) with TRBJ1-2; D is uncertain. Germline V gene sequence: CDR1 LGHDT, CDR2 YNNKEL (reference sequence). The V gene lost 0 bases and the J gene lost 4 bases, with 15 bases spanning the gap. The CDR3 contains 16 residues. The CDR3 region has the DNA TGTGCCAGCAGCCAAGAGTTACGGGTAAAGGGCTATGGCTACACCTTC. Encoded protein: CASSQELRVKGYGYTF.

The chain uses TRBV20-1 and TRBJ2-7, with unresolved D. CDR1 DFQATT and CDR2 SNEGSKA come from the germline V gene (reference sequence). The CDR3 has 13 residues. V was trimmed by 3 bases and J by 3 bases, leaving 12 bases between them. CDR3 protein: CSASPRFVYEQYF. In DNA form, the CDR3 reads TGCAGTGCTAGTCCTAGATTCGTCTACGAGCAGTACTTC.

The chain couples TRBV7-3 to TRBJ2-3; 9 bases are shared with TRBD2. The V segment lost 5 bases and the J segment 4 bases; nucleotides outside the gene matches: 10. Germline V gives CDR1 SGHTA, CDR2 FQGTGA. This CDR3 comprises 16 residues. The CDR3 protein is CASSLKGLANADTQYF. CDR3 DNA: TGTGCCAGCAGCCTAAAGGGACTAGCTAACGCAGATACGCAGTATTTT.

This clone was detected once. This rearrangement joins TRBV18 to TRBJ2-7; maybe TRBD1 (7 bases). This CDR3 is 14 amino acids long. Between the trimmed V and J ends, which lost 3 bases and 1 base, there was a span of 10 bases. Germline CDR1 is KGHSH and CDR2 is LQKENI. The CDR3 bases are TGTGCCAGCTCACCTGCGGGACAGTCCTACGAGCAGTACTTC. Protein: CASSPAGQSYEQYF.

The count of this clone is one. The rearrangement uses TRBV10-2 and TRBJ2-5; D unresolved. CDR3 size: 12 residues. V was cut by 3 bases and J by 5 bases, with 7 bases left in between. Germline CDR1 is WSHSY and CDR2 is SAAADI. CDR3 DNA: TGCGCCAGCAGTGATAGGCCGGAGACCCAGTACTTC. Protein sequence: CASSDRPETQYF.

The gene calls are TRBV2 and TRBJ2-7; unclear D gene. The V gene lost 1 base and the J gene lost 3 bases, with 13 bases spanning the gap. From germline, CDR1 is SNHLY and CDR2 FYNNEI. This CDR3 contains 15 residues. As DNA, the CDR3 is TGTGCCAGCAGTGAAGAAAGAGACGGACGCTACGAGCAGTACTTC. It encodes CASSEERDGRYEQYF.

This clone appeared a single time. V usage is TRBV18 and J usage is TRBJ1-5, with unresolved D. The CDR3 sequence is 15 residues long. Trimming removed 5 bases at V and 6 bases at J, with 17 bases between. Germline loops: CDR1 KGHSH, CDR2 LQKENI. This chain's CDR3 is CASSVSEGLLQPQHF. The CDR3 bases are TGTGCCAGCTCAGTCTCTGAAGGGCTCCTTCAGCCCCAGCATTTT.

The chain links TRBV5-1 to TRBJ2-3; D ambiguous. This CDR3 is 11 amino acids long. CDR1 and CDR2 from the germline V gene are SGHRS and YFSETQ. The V gene lost 2 bases and the J gene lost 10 bases, with 8 bases spanning the gap. CDR3 in amino acids: CASSFQGAQYF. The CDR3 bases are TGCGCCAGCAGCTTTCAAGGAGCGCAGTATTTT.